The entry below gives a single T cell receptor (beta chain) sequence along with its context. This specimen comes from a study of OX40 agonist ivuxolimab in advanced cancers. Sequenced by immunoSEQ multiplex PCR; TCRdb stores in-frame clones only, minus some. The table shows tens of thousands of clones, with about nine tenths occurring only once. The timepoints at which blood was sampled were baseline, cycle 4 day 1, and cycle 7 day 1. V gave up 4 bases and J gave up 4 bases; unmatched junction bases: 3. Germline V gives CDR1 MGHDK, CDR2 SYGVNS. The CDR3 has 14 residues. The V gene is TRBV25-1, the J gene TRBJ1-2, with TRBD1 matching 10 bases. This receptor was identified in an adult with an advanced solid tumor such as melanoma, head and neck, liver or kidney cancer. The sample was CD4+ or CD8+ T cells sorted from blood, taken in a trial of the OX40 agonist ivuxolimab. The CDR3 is CASSGTGGVYGYTF. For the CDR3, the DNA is TGTGCCAGCAGTGGGACAGGGGGGGTCTATGGCTACACCTTC.